Here is one T cell receptor (beta chain) with its context. Its antigen is unknown. The CDR3 is made up of 12 amino acids. Germline CDR1 LNHDA, CDR2 SQIVND (reference sequence). Deletions cut 3 bases from V and 7 bases from J, with 6 bases between. This entry is derived from a study of a mutant IDH1 vaccine in newly diagnosed glioma. Data came from immunoSEQ multiplex PCR; TCRdb stores just in-frame clones and leaves some out. The table lists approximately 64,000 clones, roughly 84% of them singletons. This sample's time point: week 11, during vaccination. Vaccinated patients received 300 ug of mutant IDH1 20-mer peptide per dose, with topical imiquimod.

This material consisted of PBMCs, taken from a glioma patient whose treatment included an IDH1 peptide vaccine. The chain employs TRBV19 and TRBJ2-2; no definite D call. This receptor was taken from a woman in her 50s with glioma. CDR3 loop: CASSIEVGELFF. The DNA of the CDR3 is TGTGCCAGTAGTATCGAGGTCGGGGAGCTGTTTTTT.